This is a list of T cell receptor beta chains from one sample in a study of long-term antiretroviral therapy in people with HIV. Assay: immunoSEQ multiplex PCR; the TCRdb copy retains only in-frame clones and omits some. The sample shows 30,000 to 40,000 clones, around 78% of them seen only once. The sample consisted of unsorted PBMCs, taken 3.1 years after starting antiretroviral therapy. All receptors come from a woman aged 45-65 years with HIV. The CDR3 runs from the conserved cysteine through the conserved F or W. A D gene is named only where the DNA matches it firmly. Some rows have no size entry. The others give once, few or many, or a class for an expanded clone.

.,TRBJ1-4,few,TRBV4-1,CASSQDGPVDEKLFF,TGCGCCAGCAGCCAAGATGGACCGGTTGATGAAAAACTGTTTTTT
.,TRBJ2-4,once,TRBV5-1,CASSLETAGHYKNIQYF,TGCGCCAGCAGCTTAGAAACCGCCGGGCACTACAAAAACATTCAGTACTTC
TRBD1,TRBJ2-7,.,TRBV14,CASSPDRGFYEQYF,TGTGCCAGCAGCCCGGACAGGGGGTTCTACGAGCAGTACTTC
TRBD1,TRBJ2-2,few,TRBV11-2,CASSDRGFNTGELFF,TGTGCCAGCAGCGACAGGGGATTTAACACCGGGGAGCTGTTTTTT
TRBD2,TRBJ2-3,.,TRBV4-2,CASTGLAGGLGDTQYF,TGTGCCAGTACTGGACTAGCGGGGGGGCTTGGAGATACGCAGTATTTT
.,TRBJ1-3,.,TRBV5-1,CASSLEGNSGNTIYF,TGCGCCAGCAGCTTGGAGGGGAACTCTGGAAACACCATATATTTT
.,TRBJ2-4,.,TRBV5-1,CASSLGGLGDIQYF,TGCGCCAGCAGCTTGGGGGGCCTCGGGGACATTCAGTACTTC
TRBD2,TRBJ2-3,.,TRBV5-6,CASSEAQRGGPDTQYF,TGTGCCAGCAGCGAGGCCCAGCGGGGGGGCCCAGATACGCAGTATTTT
.,TRBJ1-6,.,TRBV28,CASSVQGNNSPLHF,TGTGCCAGCAGTGTTCAGGGCAATAATTCACCCCTCCACTTT
TRBD1,TRBJ2-1,.,TRBV4-2,CASSFDRASYNEQFF,TGTGCCAGCAGCTTCGACAGGGCGTCCTACAATGAGCAGTTCTTC
.,TRBJ2-5,once,TRBV20-1,CSAPRETQYF,TGCAGTGCACCAAGGGAGACCCAGTACTTC
TRBD1,TRBJ2-1,.,TRBV18,CASSLDRGQYNEQFF,TGTGCCAGCTCGCTGGACAGGGGGCAGTACAATGAGCAGTTCTTC
.,TRBJ1-1,once,TRBV29-1,CSGFTVNTEAFF,TGCAGCGGCTTTACGGTGAACACTGAAGCTTTCTTT
.,TRBJ1-2,few,TRBV2,CASSAGRIYGYTF,TGTGCCAGCAGTGCGGGCAGAATTTATGGCTACACCTTC
TRBD2,TRBJ2-3,.,TRBV7-6,CASSLVLAGAMGDTQYF,TGTGCCAGCAGCTTAGTGCTAGCGGGGGCGATGGGAGATACGCAGTATTTT
.,TRBJ1-4,.,TRBV30,CAWRPTTGEKLFF,TGTGCCTGGAGGCCCACAACAGGGGAAAAACTGTTTTTT
.,TRBJ1-1,.,TRBV4-1,CASTLGEGTTEAFF,TGCGCCAGCACCCTCGGGGAGGGGACGACTGAAGCTTTCTTT
TRBD1,TRBJ1-2,few,TRBV11-2,CASSLEQGARYGYTF,TGTGCCAGCAGCTTAGAACAGGGGGCCCGATATGGCTACACCTTC
.,TRBJ1-2,.,TRBV7-9,CASSLDGRTYGYTF,TGTGCCAGCAGCTTAGACGGCAGGACCTATGGCTACACCTTC
.,TRBJ2-7,.,TRBV29-1,CSVAVGGYEQYF,TGCAGCGTTGCGGTTGGGGGATACGAGCAGTACTTC
TRBD1,TRBJ2-7,.,TRBV5-1,CATTRTGGTEEQYF,TGCGCCACCACAAGGACAGGGGGCACTGAGGAGCAGTACTTC
.,TRBJ2-3,.,TRBV25-1,CASSEGGTDTQYF,TGTGCCAGCAGTGAAGGAGGCACAGATACGCAGTATTTT
TRBD2,TRBJ2-2,few,TRBV7-3,CASSLVGAGGSTGELFF,TGTGCCAGCAGCTTGGTTGGAGCGGGGGGGAGCACCGGGGAGCTGTTTTTT
.,TRBJ2-5,.,TRBV9,CASSVGVGRETQYF,TGTGCCAGCAGCGTAGGGGTAGGTAGAGAGACCCAGTACTTC
.,TRBJ2-3,few,TRBV5-5,CASSLATRSSTDTQYF,TGTGCCAGCAGCTTGGCCACACGATCTAGCACAGATACGCAGTATTTT
.,TRBJ1-5,.,TRBV7-6,CASSPDSLNQPQHF,TGTGCCAGCAGCCCGGACAGTTTGAATCAGCCCCAGCATTTT
.,TRBJ1-1,.,TRBV14,CASSPRRRVGRMNTEAFF,TGTGCCAGCAGCCCACGCCGCCGAGTCGGGAGAATGAACACTGAAGCTTTCTTT
.,TRBJ1-4,.,TRBV6-1,CASNNGGRTNEKLFF,TGTGCCAGCAATAATGGGGGGAGGACTAATGAAAAACTGTTTTTT
TRBD1,TRBJ2-3,.,TRBV28,CASRKDRGRTDTQYF,TGTGCCAGCAGAAAGGACAGGGGGCGGACAGATACGCAGTATTTT
.,TRBJ2-2,.,TRBV27,CASSYKDTGELFF,TGTGCCAGCAGTTATAAGGACACCGGGGAGCTGTTTTTT
.,TRBJ1-2,.,TRBV18,CASSPDGTNYGYTF,TGTGCCAGCTCACCGGACGGGACTAACTATGGCTACACCTTC
.,TRBJ2-7,.,TRBV6-6,CASSYARNLDYEQYF,TGTGCCAGCAGTTACGCCAGGAACCTCGATTACGAGCAGTACTTC
.,TRBJ2-6,.,TRBV18,CASSPQGYASGANVLTF,TGTGCCAGCTCACCGCAGGGGTACGCGTCTGGGGCCAACGTCCTGACTTTC
TRBD2,TRBJ2-3,.,TRBV11-3,CASSLGVSGGARNTQYF,TGTGCCAGCAGCTTAGGGGTCAGCGGGGGGGCCAGAAATACGCAGTATTTT
.,TRBJ2-1,.,TRBV7-3,CASSFAVTGQYNEQFF,TGTGCCAGCAGCTTCGCGGTCACGGGCCAGTACAATGAGCAGTTCTTC
.,TRBJ1-6,.,TRBV15,CATSRDGQSQRSSPLHF,TGTGCCACCAGCAGAGATGGGCAGTCTCAAAGAAGTTCACCCCTCCACTTT
.,TRBJ2-1,.,TRBV7-9,CASSLIFGDEQFF,TGTGCCAGCAGCTTAATATTTGGCGATGAGCAGTTCTTC
TRBD1,TRBJ2-4,.,TRBV5-6,CASSLRDSPSNIQYF,TGTGCCAGCAGCCTCCGGGACAGCCCATCCAACATTCAGTACTTC
TRBD2,TRBJ2-1,.,TRBV29-1,CSATDLGRTSGGNEQFF,TGCAGCGCTACAGATCTGGGGCGGACTAGCGGGGGGAATGAGCAGTTCTTC
.,TRBJ2-7,.,TRBV5-3,CARSFGLGQYF,TGTGCCAGAAGCTTCGGCCTTGGCCAGTACTTC
.,TRBJ2-2,.,TRBV2,CASSATGTGELFF,TGTGCCAGCAGCGCGACTGGCACCGGGGAGCTGTTTTTT
.,TRBJ1-5,.,TRBV6-1,CASSEAGLGEPQHF,TGTGCCAGCAGTGAAGCGGGGTTAGGTGAGCCCCAGCATTTT
TRBD1,TRBJ1-1,.,TRBV19,CASSFRDRGAVAEAFF,TGTGCCAGTAGTTTCCGGGACAGGGGCGCGGTGGCTGAAGCTTTCTTT
.,TRBJ2-1,.,TRBV13,CASSLEEGEQFF,TGTGCCAGCAGCTTAGAAGAGGGGGAGCAGTTCTTC
.,TRBJ1-4,once,TRBV6-5,CASSYGSGRGSEKLFF,TGTGCCAGCAGTTACGGTTCCGGACGGGGGAGTGAAAAACTGTTTTTT
TRBD2,TRBJ2-3,.,TRBV5-1,CASSLGGSDTDTQYF,TGCGCCAGCAGCTTGGGCGGGAGCGACACAGATACGCAGTATTTT
.,TRBJ2-3,.,TRBV7-9,CASSLVRRAGVVTQYF,TGTGCCAGCAGCCTCGTTCGGCGGGCGGGTGTGGTTACGCAGTATTTT